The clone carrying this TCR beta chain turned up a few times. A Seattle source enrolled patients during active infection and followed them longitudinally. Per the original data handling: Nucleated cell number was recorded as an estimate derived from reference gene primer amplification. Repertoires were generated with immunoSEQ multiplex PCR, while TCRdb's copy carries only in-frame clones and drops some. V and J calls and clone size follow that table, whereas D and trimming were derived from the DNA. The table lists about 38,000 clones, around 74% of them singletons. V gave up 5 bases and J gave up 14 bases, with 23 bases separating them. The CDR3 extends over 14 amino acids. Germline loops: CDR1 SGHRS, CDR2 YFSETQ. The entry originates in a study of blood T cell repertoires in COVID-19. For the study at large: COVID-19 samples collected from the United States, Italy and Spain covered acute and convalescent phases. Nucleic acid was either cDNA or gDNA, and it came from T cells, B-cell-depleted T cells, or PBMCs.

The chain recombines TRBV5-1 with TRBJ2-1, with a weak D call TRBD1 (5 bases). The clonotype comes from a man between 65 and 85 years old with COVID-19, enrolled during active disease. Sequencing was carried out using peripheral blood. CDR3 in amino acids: CASRNPGNLGEKFF. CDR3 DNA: TGCGCCAGCAGGAACCCAGGCAACTTAGGGGAAAAGTTCTTC.